These T cell receptor beta chains were read from a single sample in a study of blood T cell repertoires in COVID-19. Measured with immunoSEQ multiplex PCR; TCRdb has only the in-frame clones, and not every one. The sample contains 150,000 to 200,000 clones, less than 90% of which appear only once. Sequenced sample: peripheral blood. These receptors were obtained from a man between 65 and 79 years old with active or convalescent COVID-19. CDR3s leave out the opening cysteine and the closing phenylalanine or tryptophan. Fields, in order: CDR3 protein, J gene, V gene.

cdr3_aa: ASSETGVGDQPQH; j_call: TRBJ1-5; v_call: TRBV10-2
cdr3_aa: ASTLCSDRAATYNEQF; j_call: TRBJ2-1; v_call: TRBV23-1
cdr3_aa: ASSPRLGQGFNNYGYT; j_call: TRBJ1-2; v_call: TRBV6-2/TRBV6-3
cdr3_aa: AWSDRQGIANYGYT; j_call: TRBJ1-2; v_call: TRBV30
cdr3_aa: AASSQGETQY; j_call: TRBJ2-5; v_call: TRBV6-5
cdr3_aa: ASSRLGYTDTQY; j_call: TRBJ2-3; v_call: TRBV6-4
cdr3_aa: ASSPLSGRATDTQY; j_call: TRBJ2-3; v_call: TRBV7-2
cdr3_aa: ATSDPRGQGPGGSYNEQF; j_call: TRBJ2-1; v_call: TRBV24-1
cdr3_aa: ATGQGASGNTIY; j_call: TRBJ1-3; v_call: TRBV10-3
cdr3_aa: ASSVGSSIDVDTQY; j_call: TRBJ2-3; v_call: TRBV9
cdr3_aa: AIRQGDSQY; j_call: TRBJ2-7; v_call: TRBV6-5
cdr3_aa: ASSLEQKPQH; j_call: TRBJ1-5; v_call: TRBV6-6
cdr3_aa: ASSHGQGGETQY; j_call: TRBJ2-5; v_call: TRBV5-1
cdr3_aa: ASSGQTGAGEKLF; j_call: TRBJ1-4; v_call: TRBV9
cdr3_aa: ASSRPGLGASNEQF; j_call: TRBJ2-1; v_call: TRBV19
cdr3_aa: ASSLVPGGETQY; j_call: TRBJ2-5; v_call: TRBV7-8
cdr3_aa: ASSLDRFPGDVETQY; j_call: TRBJ2-5; v_call: TRBV11-3
cdr3_aa: AISSVTGLVGDTQY; j_call: TRBJ2-3; v_call: TRBV10-3
cdr3_aa: ASSIATGTNYGYT; j_call: TRBJ1-2; v_call: TRBV28
cdr3_aa: ASSSGLASADTQY; j_call: TRBJ2-3; v_call: TRBV6-6
cdr3_aa: SVEVGGLAGQETQY; j_call: TRBJ2-5; v_call: TRBV29-1
cdr3_aa: ASGGGTSYNSPLH; j_call: TRBJ1-6; v_call: TRBV10-1
cdr3_aa: ASSLEGLGRETQY; j_call: TRBJ2-3; v_call: TRBV7-2
cdr3_aa: ASSQGQPSSTGELF; j_call: TRBJ2-2; v_call: TRBV5-6
cdr3_aa: ASSLNWGGSGNTIY; j_call: TRBJ1-3; v_call: TRBV7-2
cdr3_aa: ASSWIGGTHEQY; j_call: TRBJ2-7; v_call: TRBV6-5
cdr3_aa: ASANFPNYGYT; j_call: TRBJ1-2; v_call: TRBV28
cdr3_aa: ASSLFTRGWGTGITEAF; j_call: TRBJ1-1; v_call: TRBV28
cdr3_aa: ASSQEGRSGNTIY; j_call: TRBJ1-3; v_call: TRBV3-1/TRBV3-2
cdr3_aa: ASSMGQVNEKLF; j_call: TRBJ1-4; v_call: TRBV4-1
cdr3_aa: ASSHPDRGACYQPQH; j_call: TRBJ1-5; v_call: TRBV6-4
cdr3_aa: ATSREGAGVTNEKLF; j_call: TRBJ1-4; v_call: TRBV15
cdr3_aa: ASSQDPPGATSPLH; j_call: TRBJ1-6; v_call: TRBV4-2
cdr3_aa: ASSAQQGDFTAYGYT; j_call: TRBJ1-2; v_call: TRBV19
cdr3_aa: ASSLSRWEGRQETQY; j_call: TRBJ2-5; v_call: TRBV5-1
cdr3_aa: ASSGRDRRTLYRAVKNTIY; j_call: TRBJ1-3; v_call: TRBV9
cdr3_aa: ASSTFKSSYEQY; j_call: TRBJ2-7; v_call: TRBV5-5
cdr3_aa: ASSLGPGAYNEQF; j_call: TRBJ2-1; v_call: TRBV7-2
cdr3_aa: ASSENFHGQGGQPQH; j_call: TRBJ1-5; v_call: TRBV2
cdr3_aa: ATSDSGSGANVLT; j_call: TRBJ2-6; v_call: TRBV24-1
cdr3_aa: ASSLPGNPGYT; j_call: TRBJ1-2; v_call: TRBV5-4